This T cell receptor (beta chain) is from a study of T-cell memory formation after mild COVID-19. Whole-study context: TCR clusters showed largely donor specificity.

With constant-segment primers, 5'RACE yielded cDNA libraries of TCR alpha and TCR beta that carried sample barcodes and UMIs. From the 5' RACE reads, TCRdb called clonotypes with MiXCR, one entry per CDR3 protein. Found here are hundreds of thousands of distinct CDR3 sequences, roughly 18% of them singletons; the top ten hold about 11%. On this clonotype itself: What it binds is unknown.

The germline V and J ends were trimmed by 3 bases and 6 bases, with 8 bases remaining between them. Looked up from germline, CDR1 is LGHDT and CDR2 is YNNKEL (reference sequence). The length of the CDR3 is 13 residues. General study results and limits: Prior to infection, memory already included some responding clones, suggesting cross-reactive memory joined.

This chain links TRBV3-1 with TRBJ2-2; D uncertain. This clonotype was obtained from an adult woman who had mild COVID-19 (a few samples of this study predate the infection). Cell type and time point are not known. The sequenced sample consisted of PBMCs or a T cell subset sorted from them (not recorded which). DNA of the CDR3: TGTGCCAGCAGCCAGGCGTATTCCGGGGAGCTGTTTTTT. Residues: CASSQAYSGELFF.